This T cell receptor (beta chain) is drawn from a study of T cell responses to AZD1222 COVID-19 vaccine. Study-level points and caveats: Distributed over spike, vaccine-associated CD4 TCRs predominated at 160-218 and 743-854. Rises in breadth and depth of Spike-specific TCRs came after two AZD1222 doses. At study baseline, merely six AZD1222 recipients were seropositive.

Libraries were prepared by immunoSEQ multiplex PCR; TCRdb keeps only in-frame clonotypes and omits some of them. Counted here are about 120,000 clones, approximately 85% occurring once; the ten biggest clones make up roughly 4%. As for this clone: What it binds is not known.

This receptor was obtained from an adult in good health. The material was peripheral blood, obtained on day 0 of MenACWY control vaccination.

The CDR3 region is CASSSNHDNIQYF. The CDR3 coding sequence is TGTGCCAGCAGCTCGAACCATGATAACATTCAGTACTTC. The rearrangement joins TRBV7-9 to TRBJ2-4; D unclear. CDR1 and CDR2 (germline): SEHNR, FQNEAQ (reference sequence). The CDR3 contains 13 residues. V was shortened by 4 bases and J by 7 bases, with 11 bases between the two germline ends.